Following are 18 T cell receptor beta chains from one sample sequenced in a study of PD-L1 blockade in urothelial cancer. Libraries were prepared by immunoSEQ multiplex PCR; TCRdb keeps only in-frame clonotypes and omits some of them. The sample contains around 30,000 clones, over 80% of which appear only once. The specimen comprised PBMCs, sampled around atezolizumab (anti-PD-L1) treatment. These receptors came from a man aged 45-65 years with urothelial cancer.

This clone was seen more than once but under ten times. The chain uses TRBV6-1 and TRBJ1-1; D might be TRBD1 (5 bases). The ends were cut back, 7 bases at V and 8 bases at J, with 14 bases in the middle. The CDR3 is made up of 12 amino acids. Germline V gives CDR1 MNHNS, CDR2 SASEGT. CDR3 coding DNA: TGTGCCAGCAAGTTCGAGGCAGGGGAAGCTTTCTTT. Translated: CASKFEAGEAFF.

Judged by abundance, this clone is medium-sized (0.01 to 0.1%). This CDR3 reads CASSPGLAGGVQETQYF. As DNA, the CDR3 is TGTGCCAGCAGCCCCGGACTAGCGGGGGGGGTACAAGAGACCCAGTACTTC. This chain connects TRBV5-8 to TRBJ2-5; 15 bases are a match to TRBD2. The trim removed 4 bases at V and 2 bases at J, leaving 6 bases unmatched. Germline CDR1 SGHTS, CDR2 YDEGEE. This CDR3 comprises 17 residues.

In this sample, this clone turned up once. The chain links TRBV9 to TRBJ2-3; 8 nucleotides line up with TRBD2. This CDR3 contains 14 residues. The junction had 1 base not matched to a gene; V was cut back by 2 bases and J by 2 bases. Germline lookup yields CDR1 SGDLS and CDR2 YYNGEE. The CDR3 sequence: CASSVSGTTDTQYF. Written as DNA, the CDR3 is TGTGCCAGCAGCGTTAGCGGGACCACAGATACGCAGTATTTT.

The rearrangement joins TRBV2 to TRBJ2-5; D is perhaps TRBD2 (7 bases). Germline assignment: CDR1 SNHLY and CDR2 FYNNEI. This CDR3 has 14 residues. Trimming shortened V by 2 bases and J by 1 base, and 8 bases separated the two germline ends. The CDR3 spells CASSERGGQETQYF. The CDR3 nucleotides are TGTGCCAGCAGTGAAAGGGGGGGCCAAGAGACCCAGTACTTC. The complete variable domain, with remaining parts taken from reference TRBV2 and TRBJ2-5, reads EPEVTQTPSHQVTQMGQEVILRCVPISNHLYFYWYRQILGQKVEFLVSFYNNEISEKSEIFDDQFSVERPDGSNFTLKIRSTKLEDSAMYFCASSERGGQETQYFGPGTRLLVL.

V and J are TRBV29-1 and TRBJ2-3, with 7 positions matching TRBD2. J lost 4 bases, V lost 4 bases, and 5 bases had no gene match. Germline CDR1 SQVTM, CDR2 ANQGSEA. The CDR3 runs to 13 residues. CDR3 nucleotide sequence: TGCAGCGTTGCCAGCGGGACGTCAGATACGCAGTATTTT. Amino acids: CSVASGTSDTQYF.

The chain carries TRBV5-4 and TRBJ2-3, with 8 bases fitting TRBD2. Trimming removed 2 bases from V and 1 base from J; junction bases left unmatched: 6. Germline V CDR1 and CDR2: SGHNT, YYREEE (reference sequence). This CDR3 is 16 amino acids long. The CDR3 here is CASSLRSGGGTDTQYF. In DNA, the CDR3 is TGTGCCAGCAGCTTACGATCGGGGGGGGGCACAGATACGCAGTATTTT. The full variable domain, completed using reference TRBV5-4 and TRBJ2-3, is ETGVTQSPTHLIKTRGQQVTLRCSSQSGHNTVSWYQQALGQGPQFIFQYYREEENGRGNFPPRFSGLQFPNYSSELNVNALELDDSALYLCASSLRSGGGTDTQYFGPGTRLTVL.

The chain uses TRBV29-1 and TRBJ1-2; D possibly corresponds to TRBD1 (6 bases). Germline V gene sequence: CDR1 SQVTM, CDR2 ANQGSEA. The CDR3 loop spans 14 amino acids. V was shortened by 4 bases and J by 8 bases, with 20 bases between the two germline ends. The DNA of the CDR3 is TGCAGCGTTGGGGTACTGGGGGCGGTCGGAGGCTACACCTTC. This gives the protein CSVGVLGAVGGYTF.

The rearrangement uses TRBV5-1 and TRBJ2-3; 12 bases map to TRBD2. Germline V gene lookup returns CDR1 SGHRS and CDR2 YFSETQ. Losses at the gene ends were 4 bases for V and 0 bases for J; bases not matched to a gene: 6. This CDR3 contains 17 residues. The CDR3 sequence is CASSVGGTSGSTDTQYF. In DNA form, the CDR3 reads TGCGCCAGCAGCGTGGGTGGGACTAGCGGGAGCACAGATACGCAGTATTTT.

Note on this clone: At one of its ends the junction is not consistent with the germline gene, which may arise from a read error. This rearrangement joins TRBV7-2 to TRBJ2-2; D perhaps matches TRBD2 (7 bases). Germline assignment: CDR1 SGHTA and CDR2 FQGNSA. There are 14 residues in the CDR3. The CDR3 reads CASTLSRGPGELFF. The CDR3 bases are TGTGCCAGCACCTTATCGCGGGGGCCCGGGGAGCTGTTTTTT. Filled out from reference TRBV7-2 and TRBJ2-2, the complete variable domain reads GAGVSQSPSNKVTEKGKDVELRCDPISGHTALYWYRQSLGQGLEFLIYFQGNSAPDKSGLPSDRFSAERTGGSVSTLTIQRTQQEDSAVYLCASTLSRGPGELFFGEGSRLTVL.

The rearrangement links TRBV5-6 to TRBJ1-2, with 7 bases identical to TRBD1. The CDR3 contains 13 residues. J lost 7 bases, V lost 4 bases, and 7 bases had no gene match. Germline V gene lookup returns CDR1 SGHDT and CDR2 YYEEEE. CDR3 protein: CASSVMGQFGYTF. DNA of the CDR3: TGTGCCAGCAGCGTAATGGGACAGTTTGGCTACACCTTC. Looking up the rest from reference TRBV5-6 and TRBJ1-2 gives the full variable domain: DAGVTQSPTHLIKTRGQQVTLRCSPKSGHDTVSWYQQALGQGPQFIFQYYEEEERQRGNFPDRFSGHQFPNYSSELNVNALLLGDSALYLCASSVMGQFGYTFGSGTRLTVV.

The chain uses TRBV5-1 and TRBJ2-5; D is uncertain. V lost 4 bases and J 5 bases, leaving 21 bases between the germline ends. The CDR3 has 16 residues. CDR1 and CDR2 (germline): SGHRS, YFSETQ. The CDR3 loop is CASSPSPTSTRETQYF. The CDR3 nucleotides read TGCGCCAGCAGCCCCTCCCCGACCTCAACGAGGGAGACCCAGTACTTC.

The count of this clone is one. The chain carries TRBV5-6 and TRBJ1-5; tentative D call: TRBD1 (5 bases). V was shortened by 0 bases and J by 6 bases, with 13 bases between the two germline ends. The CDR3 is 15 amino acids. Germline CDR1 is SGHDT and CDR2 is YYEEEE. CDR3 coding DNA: TGTGCCAGCAGCTTGGGAGGGTTGGGGGGTCAGCCCCAGCATTTT. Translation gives CASSLGGLGGQPQHF. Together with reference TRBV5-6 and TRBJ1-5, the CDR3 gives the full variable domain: DAGVTQSPTHLIKTRGQQVTLRCSPKSGHDTVSWYQQALGQGPQFIFQYYEEEERQRGNFPDRFSGHQFPNYSSELNVNALLLGDSALYLCASSLGGLGGQPQHFGDGTRLSIL.

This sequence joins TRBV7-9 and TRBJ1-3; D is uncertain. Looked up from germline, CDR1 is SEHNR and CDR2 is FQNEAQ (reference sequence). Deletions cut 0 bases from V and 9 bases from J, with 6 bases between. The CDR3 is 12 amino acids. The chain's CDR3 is CASSLATPTIYF. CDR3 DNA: TGTGCCAGCAGCTTAGCTACACCCACCATATATTTT.

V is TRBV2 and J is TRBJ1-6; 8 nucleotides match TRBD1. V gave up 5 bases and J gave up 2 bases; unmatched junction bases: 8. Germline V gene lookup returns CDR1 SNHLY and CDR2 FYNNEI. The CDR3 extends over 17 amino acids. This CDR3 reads CASSWTGQGPYNSPLHF. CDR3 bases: TGTGCCAGCAGTTGGACAGGGCAGGGCCCCTATAATTCACCCCTCCACTTT.

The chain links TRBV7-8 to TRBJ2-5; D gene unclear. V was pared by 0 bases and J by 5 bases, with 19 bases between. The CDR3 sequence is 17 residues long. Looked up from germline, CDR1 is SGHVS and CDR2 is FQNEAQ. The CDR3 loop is CASSLAFLAAIGETQYF. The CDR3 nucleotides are TGTGCCAGCAGCTTAGCCTTTTTGGCAGCGATTGGGGAGACCCAGTACTTC.

DNA for the CDR3: TGTGCCGGAGACAGGGCCACAGATACGCAGTATTTT. Protein sequence: CAGDRATDTQYF. This chain uses TRBV2 with TRBJ2-3; 7 nucleotides align to TRBD1. The germline CDR1 and CDR2 sequences are SNHLY and FYNNEI. The CDR3 runs 12 residues. Trimming cost V 11 bases and J 2 bases; bases outside gene matches: 4. Supplemented by reference TRBV2 and TRBJ2-3, the full variable domain reads EPEVTQTPSHQVTQMGQEVILRCVPISNHLYFYWYRQILGQKVEFLVSFYNNEISEKSEIFDDQFSVERPDGSNFTLKIRSTKLEDSAMYFCAGDRATDTQYFGPGTRLTVL.

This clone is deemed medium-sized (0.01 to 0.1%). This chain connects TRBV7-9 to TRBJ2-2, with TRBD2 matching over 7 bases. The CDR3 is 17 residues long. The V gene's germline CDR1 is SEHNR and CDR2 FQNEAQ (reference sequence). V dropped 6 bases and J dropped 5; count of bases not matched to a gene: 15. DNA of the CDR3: TGTGCCAGCAGGTCAGCCATGGCGGGAGATAGGACCGGGGAGCTGTTTTTT. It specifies CASRSAMAGDRTGELFF.

Here the CDR3 DNA reads TGTGCCAGCCACTCCGCCAGCGGCGGAAGCAATGAGCAGTTCTTC. Its translation is CASHSASGGSNEQFF. V and J are TRBV7-9 and TRBJ2-1; a weak D match, TRBD2 (5 bases). CDR3 length: 15 amino acids. V lost 8 bases to trimming and J lost 6 bases, with 20 bases between them. Germline V gives CDR1 SEHNR, CDR2 FQNEAQ (reference sequence).